This TCR beta chain was captured by sequencing in a study of shared clonotypes between healthy human individuals. Study results and limitations: Of the naive CD4 clonotypes, around 5% were shared across a few donors. Among the subsets, naive ones generally showed larger estimated richness than memory ones. Researchers sampled only blood; tissue repertoires likely differ.

From germline, CDR1 is SEHNR and CDR2 FQNEAQ (reference sequence). The J segment lost 5 bases and the V segment lost 5 bases, leaving 5 bases of the junction unmatched. The length of the CDR3 is 14 residues. Concerning this clone: As yet, its antigen is unknown.

The assay was immunoSEQ multiplex PCR, and TCRdb's table has in-frame clones only and misses some. The data hold 2 million to 3 million clones, with 80% to 95% observed a single time. Sequenced input: naive CD4+ T cells from PBMCs. Stated subset: CD45RA+ positively selected. This receptor was obtained from a man aged 18 to 30 in good health. Some clones in this sample may be carry-over from other donors' samples. This rearrangement joins TRBV7-9 to TRBJ2-5; 10 nucleotides agree with TRBD1. The CDR3 DNA is TGTGCCAGCAGCCCTGACAGGGGGCGGGAGACCCAGTACTTC. The encoded protein is CASSPDRGRETQYF.